There are a few counts of the clone carrying this T cell receptor (beta chain). Its antigen is undetermined. This sample stems from a study of T cells in Graves' hyperthyroidism and ophthalmopathy. Findings and limits, study-wide: Ophthalmopathy was model-predicted a median around 6.7 months pre-onset.

The CDR3 covers 16 residues. V lost 4 bases and J lost 5; bases outside the gene matches: 9. Per the germline V gene, CDR1 is KGHDR and CDR2 is SFDVKD. Absent ophthalmopathy progression within 18 months defined stable Graves' hyperthyroidism. PBMCs were derived from around 10 ml fresh peripheral blood. Amplification yielded TCR beta CDR3 regions, with RNA transcripts as the source. The HTBI set primed first-round TCR CDR3 RT-PCR. TCRdb reprocessed the multiplex PCR reads via MiXCR and lists one record per CDR3 protein. The table lists 360,000 or so distinct CDR3 sequences, about 20% of them singletons, with around 3.6% in the top ten.

Sequences were obtained from blood. This sequence joins TRBV24-1 and TRBJ2-5; TRBD2 agrees at 10 bases. This receptor was taken from a woman between 18 and 29 years old with Graves' hyperthyroidism. The CDR3 region is CATSDPSGGPVETQYF. The CDR3 DNA reads TGTGCCACCAGTGACCCTAGCGGGGGCCCAGTTGAGACCCAGTACTTC.